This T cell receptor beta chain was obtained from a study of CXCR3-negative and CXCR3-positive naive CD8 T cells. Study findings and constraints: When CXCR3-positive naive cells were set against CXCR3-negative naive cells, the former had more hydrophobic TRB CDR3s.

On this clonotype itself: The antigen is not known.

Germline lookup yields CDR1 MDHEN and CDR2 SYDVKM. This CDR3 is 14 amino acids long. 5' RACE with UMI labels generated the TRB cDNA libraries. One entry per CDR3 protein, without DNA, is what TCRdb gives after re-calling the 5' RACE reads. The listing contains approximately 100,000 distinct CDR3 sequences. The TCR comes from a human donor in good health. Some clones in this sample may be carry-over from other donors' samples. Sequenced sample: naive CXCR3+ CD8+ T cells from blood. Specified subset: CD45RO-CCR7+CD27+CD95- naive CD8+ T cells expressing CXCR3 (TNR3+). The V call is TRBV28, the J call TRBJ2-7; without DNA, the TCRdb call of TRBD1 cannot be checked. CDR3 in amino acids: CASSLPGGTYEQYF.